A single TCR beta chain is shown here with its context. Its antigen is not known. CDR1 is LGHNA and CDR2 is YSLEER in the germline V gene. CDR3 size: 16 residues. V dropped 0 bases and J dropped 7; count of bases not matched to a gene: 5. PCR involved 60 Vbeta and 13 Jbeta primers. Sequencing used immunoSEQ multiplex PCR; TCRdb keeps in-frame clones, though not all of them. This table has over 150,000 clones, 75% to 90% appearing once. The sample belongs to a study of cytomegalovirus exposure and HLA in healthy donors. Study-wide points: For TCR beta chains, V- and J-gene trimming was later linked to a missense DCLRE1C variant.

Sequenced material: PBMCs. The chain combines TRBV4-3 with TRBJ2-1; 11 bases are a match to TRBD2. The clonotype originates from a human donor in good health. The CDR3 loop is CASSQDIAGGLNEQFF. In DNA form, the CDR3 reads TGCGCCAGCAGCCAAGATATAGCGGGGGGGCTAAATGAGCAGTTCTTC.